Following are 8 T cell receptor beta chains from one sample sequenced in a study of cytomegalovirus exposure and HLA in healthy donors. It was with 60 Vbeta and 13 Jbeta primers that the PCR ran. Method: immunoSEQ multiplex PCR; TCRdb's copy keeps in-frame clones and lacks some. The repertoire holds 130,000 to 150,000 clones, with roughly 80% as singletons. Sequencing input: PBMCs. All receptors come from a woman between 25 and 40 years old in good health and CMV-seronegative.

The chain is built from TRBV7-9 and TRBJ2-2; 8 bases line up with TRBD2. This CDR3 comprises 16 residues. Germline V gives CDR1 SEHNR, CDR2 FQNEAQ (reference sequence). Trimming removed 7 bases from V and 6 bases from J; junction bases left unmatched: 13. The CDR3 DNA is TGTGCCAGCATTCTAGGGCTAGCGGGTGAATCCGGGGAGCTGTTTTTT. Residues: CASILGLAGESGELFF. Supplemented by reference TRBV7-9 and TRBJ2-2, the full variable domain reads DTGVSQNPRHKITKRGQNVTFRCDPISEHNRLYWYRQTLGQGPEFLTYFQNEAQLEKSRLLSDRFSAERPKGSFSTLEIQRTEQGDSAMYLCASILGLAGESGELFFGEGSRLTVL.

The table lists this clone with a few counts. This rearrangement joins TRBV7-8 to TRBJ2-2; D is unclear. V lost 5 bases, J lost 5 bases, and 6 bases lay in between. The germline V gene encodes CDR1 SGHVS and CDR2 FQNEAQ. The CDR3 is 12 amino acids. The CDR3: CASSPRTGELFF. As DNA, the CDR3 is TGTGCCAGCAGCCCCCGGACCGGGGAGCTGTTTTTT.

The gene calls are TRBV27 and TRBJ1-2; possibly TRBD1 for D (6 bases). In germline, CDR1 is MNHEY, CDR2 SMNVEV (reference sequence). This CDR3 spans 15 amino acids. Deletions cut 7 bases from V and 2 bases from J, with 17 bases between. The chain's CDR3 is CASTPHGQGNYGYTF. CDR3 DNA: TGTGCCAGCACGCCCCACGGGCAGGGGAACTATGGCTACACCTTC.

This chain uses TRBV18 with TRBJ2-1; 7 bases line up with TRBD1. The V gene's germline CDR1 is KGHSH and CDR2 LQKENI. The CDR3 totals 12 residues. Germline trimming cut 3 bases from V and 12 bases from J; bases unmatched to any gene: 5. CDR3 DNA: TGTGCCAGCTCACCGACAGGGATAGCGCAGTTCTTC. It yields the protein CASSPTGIAQFF.

The chain carries TRBV6-6 and TRBJ2-1; 9 bases line up with TRBD1. Germline CDR1 is MNHNY and CDR2 is SVGAGI (reference sequence). The CDR3 is 15 residues long. J gave up 4 bases and V 4 bases, and 5 bases lay outside the gene matches. CDR3 bases: TGTGCCAGCAGTTTACAGGGGGCCCCTTACAATGAGCAGTTCTTC. Translated: CASSLQGAPYNEQFF.

The chain has TRBV4-1 and TRBJ2-5, with D possibly TRBD1 on 5 matching bases. The J call may be incorrect, as the DNA end agrees better with TRBJ2-7. This CDR3 spans 15 amino acids. CDR1 and CDR2 from the germline V gene are MGHRA and YSYEKL. The CDR3 DNA reads TGCGCCAGCAGCCAAGAGGCCAGGGCGTCTGGCGAGCAGTACTTC. It specifies CASSQEARASGEQYF.

The chain joins TRBV2 to TRBJ2-5, with D maybe TRBD2 (6 bases). Germline V lookup: CDR1 SNHLY, CDR2 FYNNEI. Trimming cost V 4 bases and J 0 bases, with 15 bases left between them. The CDR3 has 16 amino acids. CDR3 loop: CASSVGPSAYQETQYF. The DNA for the CDR3 is TGTGCCAGCAGTGTAGGGCCTAGCGCGTACCAAGAGACCCAGTACTTC.

This clone turned up a few times. The chain couples TRBV30 to TRBJ1-1; D gene ambiguous. The CDR3 covers 13 residues. CDR1 and CDR2 from the germline V gene are GTSNPN and SVGIG (reference sequence). Deletions cut 2 bases from V and 0 bases from J, with 7 bases between. CDR3 nucleotides: TGTGCCTGGAGTCAGTCCATGAACACTGAAGCTTTCTTT. It specifies CAWSQSMNTEAFF.